The clone carrying this T cell receptor beta chain was seen only a few times. Its antigen is not known. The sample is drawn from a study of identical twins. TCRdb itself ran the 5' RACE reads through MiXCR, one entry per CDR3 protein. The sample contains 420,000 or so distinct CDR3 sequences, under 20% of which appear only once. Study-wide findings and caveats: The conclusions drew on cross-sectional statistical analysis instead of tracking the same donors. Twin pairs' shared out-of-frame alpha sequences were enriched in low generation probability. Modeled out-of-frame TCR alpha sharing in monozygotic twins fell below observed levels.

Germline V CDR1 and CDR2: SEHNR, FQNEAQ (reference sequence). CDR3 length: 15 residues. V dropped 4 bases and J dropped 9 bases, with 21 bases sitting between them. There were only healthy Caucasians among the donors. V and J are TRBV7-9 and TRBJ2-5, with D maybe TRBD1 (6 bases). The sequence derives from a man aged 45-60 years in good health. The specimen was naive T cells sorted from blood. In DNA, the CDR3 is TGTGCCAGCAGCTCACAGGGAATCCCACATAGGGCCCAGTACTTC. It yields the protein CASSSQGIPHRAQYF.